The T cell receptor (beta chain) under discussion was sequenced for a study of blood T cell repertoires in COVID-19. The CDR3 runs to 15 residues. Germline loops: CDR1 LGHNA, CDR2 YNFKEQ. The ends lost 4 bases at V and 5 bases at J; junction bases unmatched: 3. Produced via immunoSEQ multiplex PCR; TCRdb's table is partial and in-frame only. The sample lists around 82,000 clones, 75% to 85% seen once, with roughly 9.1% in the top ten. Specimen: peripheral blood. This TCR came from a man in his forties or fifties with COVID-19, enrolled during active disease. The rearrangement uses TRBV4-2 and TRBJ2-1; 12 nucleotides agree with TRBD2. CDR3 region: CASSLGLAGNNEQFF. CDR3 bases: TGTGCCAGCAGCCTCGGACTAGCGGGAAACAATGAGCAGTTCTTC.